The clone carrying this T cell receptor beta chain is labeled large. Its antigen is not known. This record belongs to a study of tumor-infiltrating lymphocytes in localized non-small cell lung cancer. Study-wide findings and caveats: Compared with uninvolved lung, tumors showed higher T cell infiltration by TCRbeta sequencing. Available tissue quantity limited TCR sequencing to a patient subset.

Germline CDR1 reads LNHDA; CDR2 reads SQIVND (reference sequence). V lost 7 bases to trimming and J lost 0 bases, with 25 bases between them. CDR3 length equals 19 residues. Measured with immunoSEQ multiplex PCR; TCRdb has only the in-frame clones, and not every one. Among under 10,000 clones listed, less than 80% were seen once. This chain uses TRBV19 with TRBJ1-5; perhaps TRBD1 as D (5 bases). Sample: lung tumor tissue. The clonotype was recovered from a human donor with non-small cell lung cancer. The CDR3 loop is CASTESWDSGYDSNQPQHF. The CDR3 nucleotides read TGTGCCAGTACTGAATCCTGGGACTCAGGGTATGATAGCAATCAGCCCCAGCATTTT.